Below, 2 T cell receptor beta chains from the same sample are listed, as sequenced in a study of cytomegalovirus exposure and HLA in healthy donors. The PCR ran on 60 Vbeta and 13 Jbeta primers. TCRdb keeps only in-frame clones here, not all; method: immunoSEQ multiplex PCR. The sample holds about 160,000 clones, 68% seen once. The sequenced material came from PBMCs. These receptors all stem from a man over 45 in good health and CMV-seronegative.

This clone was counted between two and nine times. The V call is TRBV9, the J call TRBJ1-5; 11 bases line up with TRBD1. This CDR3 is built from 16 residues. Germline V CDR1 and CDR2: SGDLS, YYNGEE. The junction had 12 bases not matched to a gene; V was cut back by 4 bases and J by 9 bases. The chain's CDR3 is CASSPGGQGVRGPQHF. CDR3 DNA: TGTGCCAGCAGCCCCGGGGGACAGGGGGTGAGAGGGCCCCAGCATTTT.

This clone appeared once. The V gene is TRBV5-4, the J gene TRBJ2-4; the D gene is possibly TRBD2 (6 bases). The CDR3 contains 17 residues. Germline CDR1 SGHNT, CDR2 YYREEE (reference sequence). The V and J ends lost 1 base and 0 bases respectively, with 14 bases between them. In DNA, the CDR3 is TGTGCCAGCAGCTTGAGGGACTCAACCCTAGCCAAAAACATTCAGTACTTC. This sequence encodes CASSLRDSTLAKNIQYF.